This TCR beta chain was profiled in a study of technical replicates of blood from a few donors. Sequencing was performed with immunoSEQ multiplex PCR; in TCRdb, only in-frame clones are kept and a portion is missing. The table has some 79,000 clones, about 90% seen once. Germline loops: CDR1 MGHRA, CDR2 YSYEKL. Trimming stripped 1 base from V and 3 bases from J, with 7 bases between. CDR3 length: 14 amino acids. The V call is TRBV4-1, the J call TRBJ2-1; D unclear. Sequenced material: T cells isolated from PBMCs. This receptor was taken from a human donor in good health. Some clones in this sample may be carry-over from other donors' samples. In DNA, the CDR3 is TGCGCCAGCAGCCAAGGCGGATTCTACAATGAGCAGTTCTTC. It translates to CASSQGGFYNEQFF.